This T cell receptor beta chain was identified during a study of radiotherapy plus CTLA-4 blockade in lung cancer. Details on this clone: Its antigen remains unidentified.

Findings and limits, study-wide: Interferon-beta and early blood T cell clone dynamics reportedly predicted response best. Clones of tumor-derived TCRs expanded in blood after radiotherapy plus ipilimumab.

The CDR3 has 16 amino acids. CDR1 and CDR2 (germline): SQVTM, ANQGSEA. V lost 4 bases to trimming and J lost 3 bases, with 19 bases between them. Only in-frame clones appear in the TCRdb table, and some are missing; sequencing was by immunoSEQ multiplex PCR. The sample includes tens of thousands of clones, roughly 88% of them seen just once. The V gene is TRBV29-1, the J gene TRBJ1-3, with TRBD1 as a possible D gene (6 bases). The input for sequencing was peripheral blood, taken from a patient treated with radiotherapy plus ipilimumab. The receptor's source is a human donor with non-small cell lung cancer whose response to radiotherapy plus ipilimumab could not be evaluated. The CDR3, as DNA: TGCAGCGTTGTACAAGTTCCAGGGGTGGGTGGAAACACCATATATTTT. Encoded protein: CSVVQVPGVGGNTIYF. Full variable domain (rest looked up from reference TRBV29-1 and TRBJ1-3): SAVISQKPSRDICQRGTSLTIQCQVDSQVTMMFWYRQQPGQSLTLIATANQGSEATYESGFVIDKFPISRPNLTFSTLTVSNMSPEDSSIYLCSVVQVPGVGGNTIYFGEGSWLTVV.